This T cell receptor beta chain was identified in a study of HIV-infected patients and healthy controls. Looking at the study overall: CD8 counts did not change consistently during early therapy; the CD4:CD8 ratio climbed slightly.

Antiretroviral therapy had run roughly three months, about 14 weeks, before follow-up blood collection. The repertoire came from unfractionated whole blood and reflected all unsorted peripheral T cells. Broader study findings: Compared with controls, mean Gini indices were significantly raised in HIV-infected repertoires, possibly indicating oligoclonality. With just sixteen HIV-infected individuals processed, the findings' generality was considered strongly limited. Mean usage of eight alpha and eight beta V genes differed significantly in HIV-infected patients versus controls.

cDNA was made from roughly 500 ng RNA using alpha and beta constant primers. Alpha and beta chain libraries were made separately by chain-specific third strand synthesis with multiplexing indices. TCRdb re-analysed the 5' RACE reads in MiXCR, keeping a single row per CDR3 protein. The sample contains about 5,500 distinct CDR3 sequences, approximately 9% of which appear only once. Germline V gene data show CDR1 as LNHDA and CDR2 as SQIVND (reference sequence). The CDR3 contains 13 residues. Trimming took 6 bases from V and 10 from J, leaving 16 bases between them. This clonotype was detected ten times or more. The antigen remains undetermined.

The chain employs TRBV19 and TRBJ2-1; the D is unclear. The material sequenced was blood, taken during antiretroviral therapy. The receptor's source is an adult with HIV infection. For the CDR3, the DNA is TGTGCCAGTAGGATTCGGGCTGGAGAGGAGCAGTTCTTC. As protein: CASRIRAGEEQFF.